Each of the 26 T cell receptor beta chains below was sequenced from the same sample in a study of technical replicates of blood from several donors. Profiling relied on immunoSEQ multiplex PCR, and the TCRdb table lists in-frame clones only, not all of them. The sample yields 70,000 to 95,000 clones, approximately 96% seen once. Material: T cells isolated from PBMCs. These receptors all stem from a human donor in good health.

This clone was counted once. The chain uses TRBV27 and TRBJ2-5, with D perhaps TRBD2 (5 bases). V was trimmed by 2 bases and J by 4 bases, leaving 8 bases between them. The germline gives CDR1 MNHEY, CDR2 SMNVEV (reference sequence). This CDR3 has 13 amino acids. The CDR3 reads CASSLIEGETQYF. CDR3 bases: TGTGCCAGCAGTTTAATCGAGGGAGAGACCCAGTACTTC.

This sequence joins TRBV7-9 and TRBJ1-2, with D possibly matching TRBD1 (5 bases). The CDR3 contains 12 residues. V lost 5 bases and J lost 8, with 12 bases in between. The germline CDR1 and CDR2 sequences are SEHNR and FQNEAQ (reference sequence). CDR3 in DNA: TGTGCCAGCAGCCTCAGGGTAGGGGGCTACACCTTC. It yields the protein CASSLRVGGYTF.

V and J are TRBV2 and TRBJ1-5; TRBD1 matches at 9 bases. The CDR3 extends over 14 amino acids. V was pared by 6 bases and J by 2 bases, with 2 bases of the junction left unmatched. Germline CDR1 reads SNHLY; CDR2 reads FYNNEI. DNA of the CDR3: TGTGCCAGCAGAGGGGACAGGGGCAATCAGCCCCAGCATTTT. This gives the protein CASRGDRGNQPQHF.

This clone was observed once. The junction shows a germline mismatch at one end, possibly a read error. Within the sample, other DNA sequences also encode this same CDR3. CDR3 residues: CASSQDRQTGRDQETQYF. In DNA form, the CDR3 reads TGCGCCAGCAGCCAAGACCGACAGACAGGGCGGGACCAGGAGACCCAGTACTTC. The chain joins TRBV4-1 to TRBJ2-5; TRBD1 might be the D (7 bases). Germline CDR1 reads MGHRA; CDR2 reads YSYEKL. This CDR3 comprises 18 residues.

The J gene is TRBJ2-2, the V gene TRBV27; 9 bases are shared with TRBD1. The CDR3 extends over 13 amino acids. The J segment lost 5 bases and the V segment lost 8 bases, leaving 3 bases of the junction unmatched. Germline-derived CDR1 and CDR2 are MNHEY and SMNVEV (reference sequence). As DNA, the CDR3 is TGTGCCAGCGGGACAGGGCAAACCGGGGAGCTGTTTTTT. This translates into CASGTGQTGELFF.

The J gene is TRBJ2-7, the V gene TRBV28, with TRBD1 as a possible D gene (5 bases). Germline V lookup: CDR1 MDHEN, CDR2 SYDVKM. The CDR3 runs to 12 residues. V was clipped by 10 bases and J by 7 bases, with 17 bases between them. The DNA for the CDR3 is TGTGCCACTGGACAATTTGATAGGGAGCAGTACTTC. It codes for CATGQFDREQYF.

This clone was seen only once. V and J are TRBV6-5 and TRBJ1-1; no clear D gene. The CDR3 is 16 amino acids. Germline loops: CDR1 MNHEY, CDR2 SVGAGI. V shed 0 bases and J shed 1 base, with 12 bases lying between them. The chain's CDR3 is CASSYSTPTKNTEAFF. CDR3 in DNA: TGTGCCAGCAGTTACTCTACACCAACAAAGAACACTGAAGCTTTCTTT.

This sequence joins TRBV7-8 and TRBJ1-2, with D perhaps matching TRBD1 (6 bases). Trimming took off 5 bases at V and 6 bases at J, with 13 bases between the two ends. CDR1 and CDR2 (germline): SGHVS, FQNEAQ. This CDR3 spans 13 amino acids. The CDR3 spells CASSRGTIDGYTF. The CDR3 nucleotides are TGTGCCAGCAGCAGAGGGACAATTGATGGCTACACCTTC.

This chain joins TRBV7-6 and TRBJ2-2; 10 nucleotides agree with TRBD1. Germline V gene sequence: CDR1 SGHVS, CDR2 FNYEAQ. The CDR3 is 16 residues long. Trimming removed 3 bases from V and 7 bases from J; junction bases left unmatched: 8. The DNA for the CDR3 is TGTGCCAGCAGCTTCGGGGGGACAGGGGCGCGCGGGGAGCTGTTTTTT. This encodes CASSFGGTGARGELFF.

The DNA for the CDR3 is TGTGCCAGCAGCTTAGCTAGCGGGGCCCAAGAGACCCAGTACTTC. It yields the protein CASSLASGAQETQYF. This chain links TRBV7-3 with TRBJ2-5; TRBD2 aligns across 9 bases. Germline assignment: CDR1 SGHTA and CDR2 FQGTGA. The CDR3 is 15 amino acids. The junction had 2 bases not matched to a gene; V was cut back by 2 bases and J by 1 base.

V is TRBV10-3 and J is TRBJ1-2; D perhaps matches TRBD1 (5 bases). The CDR3 is 14 residues long. With 6 bases removed from V and 0 bases from J, the gap between germline ends came to 11 bases. Germline-derived CDR1 and CDR2 are ENHRY and SYGVKD. The CDR3 loop reads CAIRGGETNYGYTF. The CDR3 nucleotides read TGTGCCATCAGGGGGGGTGAGACTAACTATGGCTACACCTTC.

This chain uses TRBV28 with TRBJ2-6; no reliable D call. The germline V gene has CDR1 MDHEN and CDR2 SYDVKM. Trimming pared 2 bases from V and 2 bases from J, leaving 7 bases between. CDR3 length: 15 amino acids. CDR3 region: CASSLPRAGANVLTF. For the CDR3, the DNA is TGTGCCAGCAGTTTACCCCGAGCTGGGGCCAACGTCCTGACTTTC.

This clone has a handful of counts. V gene TRBV5-1 combines with J gene TRBJ2-5, with TRBD2 matching 8 bases. Germline V gene data show CDR1 as SGHRS and CDR2 as YFSETQ. The V and J ends lost 2 bases and 4 bases, in that order; junction bases with no gene match: 7. This CDR3 has 15 residues. The CDR3 spells CASSFPTSGPETQYF. The CDR3 DNA is TGCGCCAGCAGCTTCCCCACTAGCGGACCAGAGACCCAGTACTTC.

V gene TRBV5-4 combines with J gene TRBJ2-1, with 7 bases lining up with TRBD1. After removal of 3 bases from V and 4 bases from J, the junction contained 13 bases not matched to a gene. The CDR3 has 17 residues. Germline V lookup: CDR1 SGHNT, CDR2 YYREEE (reference sequence). The CDR3 sequence is CASSSVSPGQSYNEQFF. In DNA form, the CDR3 reads TGTGCCAGCAGCTCAGTTTCCCCGGGACAGTCATACAATGAGCAGTTCTTC. Full variable domain (missing parts from reference TRBV5-4 and TRBJ2-1): ETGVTQSPTHLIKTRGQQVTLRCSSQSGHNTVSWYQQALGQGPQFIFQYYREEENGRGNFPPRFSGLQFPNYSSELNVNALELDDSALYLCASSSVSPGQSYNEQFFGPGTRLTVL.

In its sample, this clone was seen once. The gene calls are TRBV5-1 and TRBJ2-1, with D possibly being TRBD2 (6 bases). CDR3 length: 14 amino acids. CDR1 and CDR2 from the germline V gene are SGHRS and YFSETQ. Between the trimmed V and J ends, which lost 4 bases and 7 bases, there was a span of 15 bases. CDR3 sequence reads: CASSGGTRLNEQFF. DNA for the CDR3: TGCGCCAGCAGCGGAGGGACTCGGCTTAATGAGCAGTTCTTC.

The gene calls are TRBV5-1 and TRBJ1-2, with D unresolved. Germline CDR1 reads SGHRS; CDR2 reads YFSETQ. Trimming cost V 0 bases and J 4 bases, with 4 bases left between them. There are 12 residues in the CDR3. CDR3 DNA: TGCGCCAGCAGCTTGGACGGCTATGGCTACACCTTC. Translating it yields CASSLDGYGYTF.

The chain joins TRBV4-1 to TRBJ1-1, with D perhaps matching TRBD1 (5 bases). The V gene's germline CDR1 is MGHRA and CDR2 YSYEKL. V was trimmed by 1 base and J by 0 bases, leaving 6 bases between them. The CDR3 covers 14 residues. The CDR3 nucleotides are TGCGCCAGCAGCCAAGGACAGATGAACACTGAAGCTTTCTTT. Translated, it gives CASSQGQMNTEAFF.

The chain uses TRBV4-1 and TRBJ1-3; D not certain. With 4 bases removed from V and 4 bases from J, the gap between germline ends came to 14 bases. The CDR3 consists of 15 residues. The germline V gene encodes CDR1 MGHRA and CDR2 YSYEKL. CDR3 amino acids: CASSPLAGIGNTIYF. The DNA of the CDR3 is TGCGCCAGCAGCCCGCTCGCGGGAATCGGAAACACCATATATTTT.

This sequence joins TRBV7-9 and TRBJ2-3; 7 nucleotides agree with TRBD1. Per the germline V gene, CDR1 is SEHNR and CDR2 is FQNEAQ (reference sequence). The CDR3 has 15 amino acids. V shed 4 bases, J shed 0 bases, and the junction held 4 bases outside the gene matches. Written as DNA, the CDR3 is TGTGCCAGCAGCTATGCGACAGGGAGCACAGATACGCAGTATTTT. Amino acids: CASSYATGSTDTQYF. Full variable domain (missing parts from reference TRBV7-9 and TRBJ2-3): DTGVSQNPRHKITKRGQNVTFRCDPISEHNRLYWYRQTLGQGPEFLTYFQNEAQLEKSRLLSDRFSAERPKGSFSTLEIQRTEQGDSAMYLCASSYATGSTDTQYFGPGTRLTVL.

The V gene is TRBV10-3, the J gene TRBJ1-1; unclear D gene. Germline values: CDR1 ENHRY, CDR2 SYGVKD. The CDR3 is made up of 17 amino acids. V was pared by 0 bases and J by 0 bases, with 14 bases between. CDR3 DNA: TGTGCCATCAGTGAGTCGAAGGGTATGGAGGTGAACACTGAAGCTTTCTTT. Amino acids: CAISESKGMEVNTEAFF.

The chain joins TRBV10-3 to TRBJ1-2, with TRBD1 matching 7 bases. The CDR3 spans 14 residues. Looked up from germline, CDR1 is ENHRY and CDR2 is SYGVKD. V lost 9 bases and J lost 2; bases outside the gene matches: 9. The CDR3 bases are TGTGCCATACGAAACCGGGACAGAAACTATGGCTACACCTTC. Amino acid sequence: CAIRNRDRNYGYTF.

The chain couples TRBV4-1 to TRBJ2-7, with 14 nucleotides matching TRBD2. CDR1 and CDR2 from the germline V gene are MGHRA and YSYEKL. The CDR3 loop spans 19 amino acids. V lost 1 base and J lost 0; bases outside the gene matches: 8. The CDR3 region has the DNA TGCGCCAGCAGCCAAGGGCCGCGACTAGCGGGGGGGGCCTCCTACGAGCAGTACTTC. This gives the protein CASSQGPRLAGGASYEQYF.

The chain employs TRBV2 and TRBJ1-1; 7 nucleotides agree with TRBD1. This CDR3 spans 17 amino acids. V lost 6 bases and J lost 0; bases outside the gene matches: 13. Germline V CDR1 and CDR2: SNHLY, FYNNEI. CDR3 sequence reads: CASRPGQLYNMNTEAFF. CDR3 sequence (DNA): TGTGCCAGCAGGCCGGGACAGCTATACAACATGAACACTGAAGCTTTCTTT.

The J gene is TRBJ1-1, the V gene TRBV9; a possible D gene is TRBD1 (6 bases). Trimming removed 2 bases at V and 2 bases at J, with 7 bases between. CDR1 is SGDLS and CDR2 is YYNGEE in the germline V gene. This CDR3 is 13 amino acids long. This CDR3 is CASSVTGNTEAFF. The CDR3 nucleotides read TGTGCCAGCAGCGTGACAGGTAACACTGAAGCTTTCTTT. The full variable domain, rest sourced from reference TRBV9 and TRBJ1-1, is DSGVTQTPKHLITATGQRVTLRCSPRSGDLSVYWYQQSLDQGLQFLIQYYNGEERAKGNILERFSAQQFPDLHSELNLSSLELGDSALYFCASSVTGNTEAFFGQGTRLTVV.

The chain recombines TRBV29-1 with TRBJ2-1; a possible D gene is TRBD1 (6 bases). This CDR3 comprises 12 residues. Between the trimmed V and J ends, which lost 6 bases and 3 bases, there was a span of 9 bases. CDR1 is SQVTM and CDR2 is ANQGSEA in the germline V gene. CDR3 amino acids: CSVGTRYNEQFF. CDR3 sequence (DNA): TGCAGCGTGGGGACACGCTACAATGAGCAGTTCTTC.

The chain employs TRBV2 and TRBJ2-7, with 10 bases that match TRBD2. Trimming cost V 6 bases and J 4 bases; bases outside gene matches: 9. The CDR3 spans 15 residues. Germline V lookup: CDR1 SNHLY, CDR2 FYNNEI. CDR3 in amino acids: CASRFLAGARYEQYF. Written as DNA, the CDR3 is TGTGCCAGCAGGTTTCTAGCGGGAGCCAGATACGAGCAGTACTTC.